This entry lists 2 T cell receptor beta chains sequenced from one sample in a study of blood T cell repertoires in COVID-19. Generated by immunoSEQ multiplex PCR, the TCRdb table keeps only in-frame clones and is missing some. This table holds a few hundred thousand clones, over 80% found once. Sequenced sample: PBMCs or T cells enriched from blood (not recorded which). Every receptor here comes from a woman in her forties or fifties who had recovered from COVID-19.

The rearrangement links TRBV4-2 to TRBJ2-1, with 9 bases identical to TRBD2. The CDR3 length is 17 residues. CDR1 is LGHNA and CDR2 is YNFKEQ in the germline V gene. V shed 1 base and J 5 bases; nucleotides not matched to a gene: 9. This CDR3 reads CASSQGDPGLAHNEQFF. The CDR3 DNA reads as TGTGCCAGCAGCCAAGGAGATCCGGGACTAGCTCACAATGAGCAGTTCTTC.

The chain employs TRBV12-5 and TRBJ1-1, with 9 positions matching TRBD1. Germline V gene data show CDR1 as LGHNT and CDR2 as FRNRAP. The CDR3 extends over 18 amino acids. J was trimmed by 4 bases and V by 6 bases; bases with no gene match: 18. CDR3 DNA: TGTGCTAGTGGCCCACCCCCTAGACCGGGACAGGGTAGCACTGAAGCTTTCTTT. Residues: CASGPPPRPGQGSTEAFF.